These T cell receptor beta chains were read from a single sample in a study of blood T cell repertoires in COVID-19. The table came from immunoSEQ multiplex PCR; TCRdb's copy has only in-frame clones and leaves some out. This table has about 240,000 clones, approximately 82% appearing once. Sequences were obtained from peripheral blood. The receptors were gathered from a young man who had recovered from COVID-19. Each CDR3 is given with its conserved first and last residue. Fields, in order: V gene, D gene, clone size, J gene, CDR3 DNA, CDR3 protein. A D gene is named only where the DNA matches it firmly. A clone size is listed for some rows: how often the clone was seen (once, few, many), or a class if it is expanded.

>TRBV28|TRBD1|.|TRBJ1-2
TGTGCCAGCAGTTTAATGCAGGGGGCTGGCTACACCTTC
CASSLMQGAGYTF
>TRBV15|TRBD1|.|TRBJ1-3
TGTGCCACCAGCAGAGAGGGGCAGGGGGCGTTTGACGGAAACACCATATATTTT
CATSREGQGAFDGNTIYF
>TRBV9|.|.|TRBJ1-3
TGTGCCAGCAGCGTAGAGCACTCTGGAAACACCATATATTTT
CASSVEHSGNTIYF
>TRBV12-5|.|.|TRBJ2-6
TGTGCTAGTGGTTTGGTCCCTCTTCTTCAGGAAATACCATCCTCTGGGGCCAACGTCCTGACTTTC
CASGLVPLLQEIPSSGANVLTF
>TRBV24-1|.|once|TRBJ2-3
TGTGCCACCAGTGACTCCGGGCAAGGAGGTACAGATACGCAGTATTTT
CATSDSGQGGTDTQYF
>TRBV9|.|.|TRBJ2-5
TGTGCCAGCAGCGTAGGGGGACGCGGGCCCGCCGGGGGGACCCAGTACTTC
CASSVGGRGPAGGTQYF
>TRBV19|.|once|TRBJ1-1
TGTGCCAGTAGTGGACAGATATACACTGAAGCTTTCTTT
CASSGQIYTEAFF
>TRBV19|.|few|TRBJ1-6
TGTGCCAGTAGTACAAGGACGTTGGGGGGCTCCTATAATTCACCCCTCCACTTT
CASSTRTLGGSYNSPLHF
>TRBV2|TRBD1|.|TRBJ1-4
TGTGCCAGCAGAGACCGGACAGGGGATGAAAAACTGTTTTTT
CASRDRTGDEKLFF
>TRBV27|TRBD1|.|TRBJ1-4
TGTGCCAGCAGTGTAAGCCCCCTCCGGGACAGGGGGCTCGAGGAAAAACTGTTTTTT
CASSVSPLRDRGLEEKLFF
>TRBV7-8|.|.|TRBJ2-5
TGTGCCAGCAGCTTACTAGCCCTTGCGGGACAGTCCCAAGAGACCCAGTACTTC
CASSLLALAGQSQETQYF